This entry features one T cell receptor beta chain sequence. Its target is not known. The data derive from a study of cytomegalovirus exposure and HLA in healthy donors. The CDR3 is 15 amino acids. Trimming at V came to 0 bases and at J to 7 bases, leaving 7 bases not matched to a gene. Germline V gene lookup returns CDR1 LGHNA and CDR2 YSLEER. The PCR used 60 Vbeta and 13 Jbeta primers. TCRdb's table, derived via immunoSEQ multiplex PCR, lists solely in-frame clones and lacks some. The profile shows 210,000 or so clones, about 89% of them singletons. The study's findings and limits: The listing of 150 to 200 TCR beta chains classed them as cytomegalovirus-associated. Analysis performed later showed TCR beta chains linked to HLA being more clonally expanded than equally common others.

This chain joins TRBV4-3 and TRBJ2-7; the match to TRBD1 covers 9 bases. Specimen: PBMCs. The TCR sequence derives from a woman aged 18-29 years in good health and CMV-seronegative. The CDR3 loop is CASSQEGTGSKEQYF. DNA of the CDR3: TGCGCCAGCAGCCAAGAGGGGACAGGGTCGAAGGAGCAGTACTTC.